Sequencing of this T cell receptor (beta chain) was carried out in a study of blood T cell repertoires in COVID-19. With V trimmed by 0 bases and J by 0 bases, 5 bases remained unmatched. Germline V gene sequence: CDR1 LNHNV, CDR2 YYDKDF (reference sequence). This CDR3 spans 17 amino acids. Profiled with immunoSEQ multiplex PCR; TCRdb holds only in-frame clones, not every one. The sample shows under 300,000 clones, about 88% of them seen only once. The source is a woman between 40 and 50 years old who had recovered from COVID-19. The sequenced sample was peripheral blood. V gene TRBV15 combines with J gene TRBJ1-3, with TRBD1 identical over 7 bases. CDR3 sequence reads: CATSRDPRDSSGNTIYF. The CDR3 nucleotides read TGTGCCACCAGCAGAGATCCTCGGGACAGCTCTGGAAACACCATATATTTT.